The entry below describes one TCR beta chain. The antigen is not known. Only in-frame clones appear in the TCRdb table, and some are missing; sequencing was by immunoSEQ multiplex PCR. The sample yields 15,000 to 20,000 clones, 84% seen once. The data originate from a study of chemoradiotherapy in HPV16-positive cancers. Across the whole study: A couple of HPV16-positive patients' cells yielded candidate HPV-specific clones and common motifs. Study-wide results and limits: For HPV16-positive patients, expanding HPV-responsive T cells associated with longer recurrence-free survival.

The sequence derives from a human donor with HPV-associated anogenital cancer. Sequenced material: blood, taken from a patient who underwent chemoradiotherapy.

The CDR3 protein is CASSLGLAANEQFF. Written as DNA, the CDR3 is TGCGCCAGCAGCCTTGGACTAGCGGCTAATGAGCAGTTCTTC. The chain recombines TRBV4-1 with TRBJ2-1; 10 nucleotides line up with TRBD2. From germline, CDR1 is MGHRA and CDR2 YSYEKL. After removal of 4 bases from V and 7 bases from J, the junction contained 4 bases not matched to a gene. The CDR3 totals 14 residues.